This T cell receptor (beta chain) stems from a study of tumor-infiltrating lymphocytes in oesophageal squamous cell carcinoma. Germline V gives CDR1 KGHDR, CDR2 SFDVKD. The J segment lost 2 bases and the V segment lost 4 bases, leaving 7 bases of the junction unmatched. This CDR3 has 17 amino acids. TCRdb re-called the PCR reads through MiXCR, storing one row per CDR3 protein. Of about 11,000 distinct CDR3 sequences in the sample, roughly half are singletons; the top ten hold roughly 20%. The sequence was obtained from a female donor with esophageal squamous cell carcinoma. This rearrangement joins TRBV24-1 to TRBJ2-1, with 10 bases matching TRBD2. Sequencing used esophageal tumor tissue. The CDR3 nucleotides are TGTGCCACCAGTGACACTCCTAGCGGGGGTCCCTACAATGAGCAGTTCTTC. The encoded protein is CATSDTPSGGPYNEQFF.